The 30 T cell receptor beta chains reported below all come from one sample, sequenced in a study of beta chain features in type 1 diabetes. Study findings and constraints: All four CD4+ subsets of Type 1 diabetes patients contained TCRB CDR3s that were moderately but significantly shorter.

Antigen specificity for these receptors is unknown. Reverse transcribing all isolated RNA meant expressed TCRB transcripts were sequenced. The repertoire was sequenced with immunoSEQ multiplex PCR; TCRdb's copy has only in-frame clones and lacks some. The sample holds 230,000 or so clones, roughly 16% seen once. The sample consisted of naive CD4+ T cells from blood. These receptors were collected from a man aged 25-45 years with type 1 diabetes.

This clone was found once. The chain joins TRBV5-6 to TRBJ2-4; no reliable D call. This CDR3 comprises 13 residues. Deletions cut 0 bases from V and 6 bases from J, with 7 bases between. CDR1 SGHDT and CDR2 YYEEEE come from the germline V gene. The DNA of the CDR3 is TGTGCCAGCAGCTTGGGCATCCGAAACATTCAGTACTTC. This codes for CASSLGIRNIQYF.

This clone has only a few counts. J is TRBJ1-1 and V is TRBV29-1; 10 nucleotides match TRBD1. This CDR3 contains 15 residues. Germline CDR1 is SQVTM and CDR2 is ANQGSEA. J lost 5 bases, V lost 5 bases, and 11 bases had no gene match. CDR3: CSVSRTGGTGTEAFF. The CDR3 DNA follows: TGCAGCGTTTCTCGGACAGGGGGAACGGGGACTGAAGCTTTCTTT. The variable domain in full, with the rest retrieved from reference TRBV29-1 and TRBJ1-1, is SAVISQKPSRDICQRGTSLTIQCQVDSQVTMMFWYRQQPGQSLTLIATANQGSEATYESGFVIDKFPISRPNLTFSTLTVSNMSPEDSSIYLCSVSRTGGTGTEAFFGQGTRLTVV.

CDR3 sequence (DNA): TGCGCCAGCAGCCTAGGACAGGGCCCCTCCTACGAGCAGTACTTC. As protein: CASSLGQGPSYEQYF. V usage is TRBV4-3 and J usage is TRBJ2-7; 8 bases match TRBD1. Per germline, CDR1 LGHNA and CDR2 YSLEER. The CDR3 has 15 residues. The V segment lost 4 bases and the J segment 0 bases; nucleotides outside the gene matches: 5.

The rearrangement joins TRBV4-3 to TRBJ2-3; D is unclear. This CDR3 has 16 amino acids. Trimming stripped 2 bases from V and 0 bases from J, with 12 bases between. Germline CDR1 reads LGHNA; CDR2 reads YSLEER. CDR3: CASSQTLAASTDTQYF. Written as DNA, the CDR3 is TGCGCCAGCAGCCAAACGTTGGCGGCTAGCACAGATACGCAGTATTTT.

The chain links TRBV29-1 to TRBJ2-7; D ambiguous. The germline V and J ends were trimmed by 4 bases and 3 bases, with 13 bases remaining between them. Germline-derived CDR1 and CDR2 are SQVTM and ANQGSEA. The CDR3 is 13 residues long. Written as DNA, the CDR3 is TGCAGCGTTGGAAGCCCTCCGAACTACGAGCAGTACTTC. Translating it yields CSVGSPPNYEQYF.

This clone turned up a few times. The V call is TRBV7-2, the J call TRBJ2-5, with TRBD2 matching over 10 bases. CDR1 is SGHTA and CDR2 is FQGNSA in the germline V gene. V lost 5 bases and J lost 4; bases outside the gene matches: 7. CDR3 length: 15 amino acids. CDR3 coding DNA: TGTGCCAGCAGCGGAGTAGCGGGAGGCGGAGAGACCCAGTACTTC. Protein product: CASSGVAGGGETQYF.

The gene calls are TRBV4-1 and TRBJ1-4, with D maybe TRBD1 (5 bases). This CDR3 has 15 amino acids. V gave up 7 bases and J gave up 4 bases, with 16 bases separating them. Germline assignment: CDR1 MGHRA and CDR2 YSYEKL. In nucleotides, the CDR3 is TGCGCCAGCACCCATCTTGGGGCTAATAATGAAAAACTGTTTTTT. Translated: CASTHLGANNEKLFF.

The chain joins TRBV29-1 to TRBJ2-5; weak D call: TRBD2 (5 bases). Trimming removed 0 bases at V and 5 bases at J, with 10 bases between. In germline, CDR1 is SQVTM, CDR2 ANQGSEA. CDR3 length: 13 residues. The CDR3 protein is CSVEERGWETQYF. The CDR3 DNA follows: TGCAGCGTTGAAGAACGCGGGTGGGAGACCCAGTACTTC.

This clone was recorded only once. J is TRBJ2-1 and V is TRBV4-1; 7 bases agree with TRBD2. Unmatched junction bases numbered 9, after V lost 4 bases and J lost 3 bases. The CDR3 contains 16 residues. Germline V gene data show CDR1 as MGHRA and CDR2 as YSYEKL. CDR3 amino acids: CASSPGEGAGYNEQFF. The CDR3 nucleotides are TGCGCCAGCAGCCCGGGGGAGGGAGCGGGCTACAATGAGCAGTTCTTC.

V and J are TRBV30 and TRBJ2-1; tentatively, D is TRBD2 (5 bases). V was clipped by 2 bases and J by 6 bases, with 11 bases between them. The germline V gene has CDR1 GTSNPN and CDR2 SVGIG (reference sequence). This CDR3 spans 13 amino acids. The CDR3 region has the DNA TGTGCCTGGAGTCCCGGGGTAGGCAATGAGCAGTTCTTC. As protein: CAWSPGVGNEQFF.

About this clone itself: The conserved final phenylalanine or tryptophan is absent from the CDR3, which likely points to a read error. Because the CDR3's place on the DNA is in doubt, the DNA is left out and the CDR3 is given as listed by TCRdb. This chain uses TRBV30 with TRBJ1-2; TRBD1 reflects the table's D call only, with no check against the DNA. The CDR3 is 17 residues long, counting both termini. The V gene's germline CDR1 is GTSNPN and CDR2 SVGIG (reference sequence). The chain's CDR3 is CAWNPEGQGAFYGYTFS.

V usage is TRBV29-1 and J usage is TRBJ2-1; D gene ambiguous. The CDR3 is made up of 12 amino acids. V lost 7 bases to trimming and J lost 8 bases, with 15 bases between them. Germline V lookup: CDR1 SQVTM, CDR2 ANQGSEA. The CDR3 reads CSAKKDGDEQFF. The DNA for the CDR3 is TGCAGCGCCAAAAAGGACGGCGATGAGCAGTTCTTC.

This chain uses TRBV2 with TRBJ2-1; tentatively, D is TRBD2 (8 bases). Germline CDR1 is SNHLY and CDR2 is FYNNEI. Trimming took off 7 bases at V and 9 bases at J, with 25 bases between the two ends. This CDR3 has 16 residues. The CDR3 sequence: CASIRGTAGVSGEQFF. The CDR3 nucleotides are TGTGCCAGCATTAGGGGGACAGCGGGAGTTAGCGGTGAGCAGTTCTTC. Variable domain in full (rest from reference TRBV2 and TRBJ2-1): EPEVTQTPSHQVTQMGQEVILRCVPISNHLYFYWYRQILGQKVEFLVSFYNNEISEKSEIFDDQFSVERPDGSNFTLKIRSTKLEDSAMYFCASIRGTAGVSGEQFFGPGTRLTVL.

The chain uses TRBV29-1 and TRBJ1-1; D unclear. The V and J ends lost 5 bases and 5 bases respectively, with 12 bases between them. CDR1 and CDR2 (germline): SQVTM, ANQGSEA. The CDR3 consists of 12 residues. The CDR3 nucleotides read TGCAGCGTTTCTGTGGGTCGAACTGAAGCTTTCTTT. Translation gives CSVSVGRTEAFF.

The V gene is TRBV25-1, the J gene TRBJ2-3; TRBD2 agrees at 12 bases. The CDR3 is made up of 15 amino acids. Germline V lookup: CDR1 MGHDK, CDR2 SYGVNS. The trim removed 6 bases at V and 3 bases at J, leaving 4 bases unmatched. The CDR3 DNA is TGTGCCAGCAGACCCGGGACTAGCGGGACAGATACGCAGTATTTT. This translates into CASRPGTSGTDTQYF.

The gene calls are TRBV4-1 and TRBJ2-3; weak D call: TRBD2 (5 bases). This CDR3 is 13 amino acids long. V lost 2 bases and J lost 7, with 10 bases in between. Germline V gene lookup returns CDR1 MGHRA and CDR2 YSYEKL. CDR3 residues: CASSQRGQYTQYF. As DNA, the CDR3 is TGCGCCAGCAGCCAAAGAGGGCAATATACGCAGTATTTT.

This sequence joins TRBV2 and TRBJ2-5, with TRBD2 identical over 7 bases. Unmatched junction bases numbered 12, after V lost 0 bases and J lost 5 bases. CDR3 length equals 17 residues. The V gene's germline CDR1 is SNHLY and CDR2 FYNNEI. The CDR3 here is CASSEARVGGRSETQYF. In DNA, the CDR3 is TGTGCCAGCAGTGAAGCTAGGGTGGGAGGGCGAAGTGAGACCCAGTACTTC.

The rearrangement links TRBV9 to TRBJ2-3, with 10 bases fitting TRBD2. The J segment lost 5 bases and the V segment lost 1 base, leaving 7 bases of the junction unmatched. Per the germline V gene, CDR1 is SGDLS and CDR2 is YYNGEE. The CDR3 spans 16 residues. The CDR3, as DNA: TGTGCCAGCAGCGTAACTAGCGGGGAGAGGAGAGATACGCAGTATTTT. Its translation is CASSVTSGERRDTQYF.

This clone was recorded a few times. This rearrangement joins TRBV29-1 to TRBJ2-7; TRBD2 matches at 8 bases. Looked up from germline, CDR1 is SQVTM and CDR2 is ANQGSEA. There are 14 residues in the CDR3. With V trimmed by 1 base and J by 5 bases, 7 bases remained unmatched. Written as DNA, the CDR3 is TGCAGCGTTGAAGGGGCGGGAGGATATAACGAGCAGTACTTC. Translated: CSVEGAGGYNEQYF.

The chain couples TRBV6-5 to TRBJ2-3, with D uncertain. The CDR3 spans 16 residues. V was cut by 2 bases and J by 0 bases, with 12 bases left in between. Germline CDR1 and CDR2: MNHEY and SVGAGI. CDR3 in DNA: TGTGCCAGCAGTTACACCCTGGCTTCTAGCACAGATACGCAGTATTTT. Encoded protein: CASSYTLASSTDTQYF.

The V gene is TRBV30, the J gene TRBJ1-4; D is ambiguous. The CDR3 spans 16 residues. CDR1 is GTSNPN and CDR2 is SVGIG in the germline V gene (reference sequence). V gave up 6 bases and J gave up 3 bases, with 20 bases separating them. The CDR3 protein is CACQRAARSANEKLFF. CDR3 in DNA: TGTGCCTGTCAACGGGCGGCGAGGTCGGCTAATGAAAAACTGTTTTTT. Full variable domain (remainder filled in from reference TRBV30 and TRBJ1-4): SQTIHQWPATLVQPVGSPLSLECTVEGTSNPNLYWYRQAAGRGLQLLFYSVGIGQISSEVPQNLSASRPQDRQFILSSKKLLLSDSGFYLCACQRAARSANEKLFFGSGTQLSVL.

Only a few counts were recorded for this clone. This chain uses TRBV7-9 with TRBJ1-1; D is uncertain. Trimming removed 4 bases at V and 0 bases at J, with 15 bases between. In germline, CDR1 is SEHNR, CDR2 FQNEAQ (reference sequence). The CDR3 length is 16 residues. Here the CDR3 reads CASSSPAGGMNTEAFF. For the CDR3, the DNA is TGTGCCAGCAGCTCACCGGCCGGAGGGATGAACACTGAAGCTTTCTTT. The whole variable domain, filled in from reference TRBV7-9 and TRBJ1-1, reads DTGVSQNPRHKITKRGQNVTFRCDPISEHNRLYWYRQTLGQGPEFLTYFQNEAQLEKSRLLSDRFSAERPKGSFSTLEIQRTEQGDSAMYLCASSSPAGGMNTEAFFGQGTRLTVV.

This clone has more than one count but fewer than ten. This chain connects TRBV25-1 to TRBJ2-7; D may be TRBD2 (7 bases). V shed 6 bases and J shed 9 bases, with 12 bases lying between them. Per the germline V gene, CDR1 is MGHDK and CDR2 is SYGVNS. The CDR3 loop spans 11 amino acids. The CDR3 bases are TGTGCCAGCAGCCTTCGGGGGGCGCAGTACTTC. Translating gives CASSLRGAQYF.

The chain couples TRBV5-1 to TRBJ2-3; D is undetermined. The CDR3 spans 13 residues. Trimming removed 6 bases at V and 2 bases at J, with 10 bases between. CDR1 and CDR2 from the germline V gene are SGHRS and YFSETQ. CDR3 DNA: TGCGCCAGCACAGAGCGTCTCACAGATACGCAGTATTTT. Its translation: CASTERLTDTQYF.

In DNA form, the CDR3 reads TGTGCCAGCAGCCCAGCGGGACAAGAGACCCAGTACTTC. This gives the protein CASSPAGQETQYF. The gene calls are TRBV7-9 and TRBJ2-5, with 7 bases identical to TRBD2. Germline-derived CDR1 and CDR2 are SEHNR and FQNEAQ (reference sequence). This CDR3 has 13 residues. J lost 2 bases, V lost 5 bases, and 2 bases had no gene match.

The chain carries TRBV5-6 and TRBJ2-3, with 7 bases fitting TRBD2. CDR3 length: 13 residues. The trim removed 0 bases at V and 5 bases at J, leaving 0 bases unmatched. The germline gives CDR1 SGHDT, CDR2 YYEEEE. DNA for the CDR3: TGTGCCAGCAGCTTGGCGGGGGGAGATACGCAGTATTTT. Its protein is CASSLAGGDTQYF.

This clone was counted a few times. This chain uses TRBV9 with TRBJ2-5; D call uncertain. V lost 0 bases, J lost 6 bases, and 9 bases lay in between. Per germline, CDR1 SGDLS and CDR2 YYNGEE. The CDR3 consists of 13 residues. DNA for the CDR3: TGTGCCAGCAGCGTAGGTCAAACGAAGACCCAGTACTTC. Translation: CASSVGQTKTQYF. Full variable domain (remainder filled in from reference TRBV9 and TRBJ2-5): DSGVTQTPKHLITATGQRVTLRCSPRSGDLSVYWYQQSLDQGLQFLIQYYNGEERAKGNILERFSAQQFPDLHSELNLSSLELGDSALYFCASSVGQTKTQYFGPGTRLLVL.

The genes are TRBV7-7 and TRBJ2-3; D may be TRBD1 (5 bases). This CDR3 is 15 amino acids long. V was shortened by 1 base and J by 7 bases, with 15 bases between the two germline ends. Germline V gene data show CDR1 as SSHAT and CDR2 as FNYEAQ (reference sequence). The CDR3 loop reads CASSLEFQGMHTQYF. The DNA of the CDR3 is TGTGCCAGCAGCTTAGAGTTCCAGGGTATGCATACGCAGTATTTT. The full variable domain, in which reference TRBV7-7 and TRBJ2-3 provide the parts outside the CDR3, is GAGVSQSPRYKVTKRGQDVTLRCDPISSHATLYWYQQALGQGPEFLTYFNYEAQPDKSGLPSDRFSAERPEGSISTLTIQRTEQRDSAMYRCASSLEFQGMHTQYFGPGTRLTVL.

V is TRBV9 and J is TRBJ2-1, with no clear D. Per germline, CDR1 SGDLS and CDR2 YYNGEE. The length of the CDR3 is 15 residues. The germline V and J ends were trimmed by 0 bases and 10 bases, with 17 bases remaining between them. CDR3 sequence (DNA): TGTGCCAGCAGCGTAGCTACGAGTTCGGGTACCGAGCAGTTCTTC. Translating gives CASSVATSSGTEQFF.

This sequence joins TRBV7-2 and TRBJ1-1; D is ambiguous. Germline CDR1 SGHTA, CDR2 FQGNSA. The V end lost 3 bases, the J end lost 4 bases, and 9 bases lay between the germline ends. This CDR3 is built from 13 residues. CDR3 protein: CASSFVMGTEAFF. The CDR3 DNA is TGTGCCAGCAGCTTTGTCATGGGCACTGAAGCTTTCTTT.